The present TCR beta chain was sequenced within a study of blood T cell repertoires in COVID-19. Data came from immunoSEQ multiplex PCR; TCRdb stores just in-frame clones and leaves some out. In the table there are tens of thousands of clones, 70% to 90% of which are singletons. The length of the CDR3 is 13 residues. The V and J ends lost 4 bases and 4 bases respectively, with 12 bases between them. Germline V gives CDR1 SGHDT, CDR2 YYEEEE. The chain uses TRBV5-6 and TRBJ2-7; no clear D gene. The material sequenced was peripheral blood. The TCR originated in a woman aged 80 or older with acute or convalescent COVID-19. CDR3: CASSGTVNYEQYF. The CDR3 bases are TGTGCCAGCAGCGGTACAGTTAATTACGAGCAGTACTTC. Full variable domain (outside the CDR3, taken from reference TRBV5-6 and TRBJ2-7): DAGVTQSPTHLIKTRGQQVTLRCSPKSGHDTVSWYQQALGQGPQFIFQYYEEEERQRGNFPDRFSGHQFPNYSSELNVNALLLGDSALYLCASSGTVNYEQYFGPGTRLTVT.